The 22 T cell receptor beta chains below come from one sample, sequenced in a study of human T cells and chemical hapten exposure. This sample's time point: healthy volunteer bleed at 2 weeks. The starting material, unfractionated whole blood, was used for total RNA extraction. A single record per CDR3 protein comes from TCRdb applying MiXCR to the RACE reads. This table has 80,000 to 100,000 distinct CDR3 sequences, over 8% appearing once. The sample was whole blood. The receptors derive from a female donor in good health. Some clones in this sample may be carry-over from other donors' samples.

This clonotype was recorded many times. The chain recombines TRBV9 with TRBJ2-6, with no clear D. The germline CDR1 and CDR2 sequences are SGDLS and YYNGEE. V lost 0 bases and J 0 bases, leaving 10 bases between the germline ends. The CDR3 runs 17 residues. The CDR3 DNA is TGTGCCAGCAGCGTAGAGGACGTGAGCTCTGGGGCCAACGTCCTGACTTTC. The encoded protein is CASSVEDVSSGANVLTF.

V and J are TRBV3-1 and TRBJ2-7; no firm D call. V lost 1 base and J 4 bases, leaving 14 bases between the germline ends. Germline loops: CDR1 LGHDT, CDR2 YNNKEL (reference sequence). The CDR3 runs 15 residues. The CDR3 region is CASSQGSQWGYEQYF. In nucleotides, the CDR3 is TGTGCCAGCAGCCAAGGTTCTCAGTGGGGATACGAGCAGTACTTC.

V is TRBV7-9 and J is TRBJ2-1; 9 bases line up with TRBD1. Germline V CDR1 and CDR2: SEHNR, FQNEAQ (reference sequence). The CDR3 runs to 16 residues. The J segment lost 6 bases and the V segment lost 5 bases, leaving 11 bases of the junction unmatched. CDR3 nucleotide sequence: TGTGCCAGCAGCCCCCGATGGGGACAGGGTATCAATGAGCAGTTCTTC. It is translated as CASSPRWGQGINEQFF.

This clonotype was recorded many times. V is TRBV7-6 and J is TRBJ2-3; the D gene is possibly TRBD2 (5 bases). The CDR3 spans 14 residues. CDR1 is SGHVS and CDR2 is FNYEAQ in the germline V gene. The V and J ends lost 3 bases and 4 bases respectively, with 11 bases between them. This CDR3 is CASSFSEGADTQYF. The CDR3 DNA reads TGTGCCAGCAGCTTCTCAGAGGGCGCAGATACGCAGTATTTT.

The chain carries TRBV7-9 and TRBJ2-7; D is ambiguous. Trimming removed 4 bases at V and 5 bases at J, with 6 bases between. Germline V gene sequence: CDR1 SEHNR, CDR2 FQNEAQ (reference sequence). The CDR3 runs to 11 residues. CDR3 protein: CASSSTNEQYF. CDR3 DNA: TGTGCCAGCAGCTCGACCAACGAGCAGTACTTC.

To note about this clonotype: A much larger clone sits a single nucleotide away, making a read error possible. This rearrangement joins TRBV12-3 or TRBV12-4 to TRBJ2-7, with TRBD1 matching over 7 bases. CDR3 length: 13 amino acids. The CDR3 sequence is CASSRQGPYKQYF. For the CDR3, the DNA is TGTGCCAGCAGCAGACAGGGCCCCTACAAGCAGTACTTC.

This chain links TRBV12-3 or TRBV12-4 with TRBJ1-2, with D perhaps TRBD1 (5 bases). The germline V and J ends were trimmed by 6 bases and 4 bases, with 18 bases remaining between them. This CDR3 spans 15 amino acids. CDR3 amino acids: CASRANPGVSYGYTF. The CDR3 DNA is TGTGCCAGCAGGGCTAATCCGGGGGTTTCCTATGGCTACACCTTC.

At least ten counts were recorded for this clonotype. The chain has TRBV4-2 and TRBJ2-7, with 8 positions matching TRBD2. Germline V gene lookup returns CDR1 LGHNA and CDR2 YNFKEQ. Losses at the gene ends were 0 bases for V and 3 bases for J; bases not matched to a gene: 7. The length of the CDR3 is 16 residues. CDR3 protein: CASSQEVAGGVYEQYF. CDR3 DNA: TGTGCCAGCAGCCAAGAAGTGGCGGGAGGAGTCTACGAGCAGTACTTC.

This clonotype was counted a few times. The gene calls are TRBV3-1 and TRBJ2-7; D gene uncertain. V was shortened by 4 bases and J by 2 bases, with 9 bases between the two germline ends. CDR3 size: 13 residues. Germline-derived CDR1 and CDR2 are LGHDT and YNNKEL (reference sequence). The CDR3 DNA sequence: TGTGCCAGCAGCCTGAGGCAGGCCTACGAGCAGTACTTC. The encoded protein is CASSLRQAYEQYF.

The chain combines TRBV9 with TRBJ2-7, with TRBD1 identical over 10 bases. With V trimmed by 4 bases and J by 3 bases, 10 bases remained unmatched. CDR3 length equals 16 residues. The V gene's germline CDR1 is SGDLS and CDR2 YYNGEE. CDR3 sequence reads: CASSPSPGTGDYEQYF. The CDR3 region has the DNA TGTGCCAGCAGCCCCTCTCCGGGGACAGGGGACTACGAGCAGTACTTC.

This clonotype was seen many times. CDR3 loop: CASCSGGGYNEQFF. The CDR3 coding sequence is TGTGCCAGCTGTAGCGGGGGCGGGTACAATGAGCAGTTCTTC. The V call is TRBV6-1, the J call TRBJ2-1; 9 nucleotides match TRBD2. J gave up 4 bases and V 8 bases, and 6 bases lay outside the gene matches. The CDR3 spans 14 residues. In germline, CDR1 is MNHNS, CDR2 SASEGT.

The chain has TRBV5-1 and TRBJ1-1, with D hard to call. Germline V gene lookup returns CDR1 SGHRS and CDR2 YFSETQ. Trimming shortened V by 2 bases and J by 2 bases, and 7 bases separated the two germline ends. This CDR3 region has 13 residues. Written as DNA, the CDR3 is TGCGCCAGCAGCTTTCGATTAAACACTGAAGCTTTCTTT. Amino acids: CASSFRLNTEAFF.

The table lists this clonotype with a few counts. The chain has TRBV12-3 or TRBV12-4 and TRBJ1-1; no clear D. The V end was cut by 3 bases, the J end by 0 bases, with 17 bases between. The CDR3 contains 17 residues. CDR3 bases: TGTGCCAGCAGTTTGTGGCAGGTCAAGGGCATGAACACTGAAGCTTTCTTT. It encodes CASSLWQVKGMNTEAFF.

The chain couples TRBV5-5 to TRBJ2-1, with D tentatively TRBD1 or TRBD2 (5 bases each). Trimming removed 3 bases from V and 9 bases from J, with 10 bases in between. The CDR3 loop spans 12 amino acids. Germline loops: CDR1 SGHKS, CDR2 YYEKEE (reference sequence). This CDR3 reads CASSSAGSEQFF. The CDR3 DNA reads TGTGCCAGCAGCTCCGCAGGGAGTGAGCAGTTCTTC.

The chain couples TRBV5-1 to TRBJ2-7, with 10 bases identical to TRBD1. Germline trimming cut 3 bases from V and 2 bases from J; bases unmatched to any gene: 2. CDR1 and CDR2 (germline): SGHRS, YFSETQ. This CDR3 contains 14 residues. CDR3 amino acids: CASSSGTGAYEQYF. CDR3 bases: TGCGCCAGCAGCTCCGGGACAGGGGCCTACGAGCAGTACTTC.

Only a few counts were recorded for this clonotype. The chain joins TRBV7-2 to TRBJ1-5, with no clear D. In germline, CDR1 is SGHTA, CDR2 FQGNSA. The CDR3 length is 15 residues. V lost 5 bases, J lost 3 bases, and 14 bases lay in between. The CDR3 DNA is TGTGCCAGCAGCCCCCATAACTCTAACAATCAGCCCCAGCATTTT. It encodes CASSPHNSNNQPQHF.

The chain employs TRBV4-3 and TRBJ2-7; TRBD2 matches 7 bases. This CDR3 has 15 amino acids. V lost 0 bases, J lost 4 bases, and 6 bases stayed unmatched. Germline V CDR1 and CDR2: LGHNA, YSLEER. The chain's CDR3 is CASSQDRLAAYEQYF. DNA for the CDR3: TGCGCCAGCAGCCAAGATCGACTAGCTGCTTACGAGCAGTACTTC.

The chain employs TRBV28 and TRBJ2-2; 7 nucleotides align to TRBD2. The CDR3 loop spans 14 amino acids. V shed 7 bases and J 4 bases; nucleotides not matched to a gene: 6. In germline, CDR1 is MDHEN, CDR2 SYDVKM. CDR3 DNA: TGTGCCAGCACCCTGGGGGGGACCACCGGGGAGCTGTTTTTT. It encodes CASTLGGTTGELFF.

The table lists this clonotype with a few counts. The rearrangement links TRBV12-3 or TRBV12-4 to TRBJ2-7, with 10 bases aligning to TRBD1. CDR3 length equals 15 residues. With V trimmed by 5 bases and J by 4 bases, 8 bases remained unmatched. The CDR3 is CASSTPGTGVYEQYF. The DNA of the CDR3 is TGTGCCAGCAGTACCCCCGGGACAGGGGTTTACGAGCAGTACTTC.

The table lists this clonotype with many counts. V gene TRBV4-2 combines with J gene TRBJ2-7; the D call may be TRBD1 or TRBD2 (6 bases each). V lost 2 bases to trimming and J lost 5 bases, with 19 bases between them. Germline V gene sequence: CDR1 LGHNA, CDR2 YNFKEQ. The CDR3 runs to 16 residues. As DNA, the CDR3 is TGTGCCAGCAGCCAAAAAGGGGGTGACGGGGGCCACGAGCAGTACTTC. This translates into CASSQKGGDGGHEQYF.

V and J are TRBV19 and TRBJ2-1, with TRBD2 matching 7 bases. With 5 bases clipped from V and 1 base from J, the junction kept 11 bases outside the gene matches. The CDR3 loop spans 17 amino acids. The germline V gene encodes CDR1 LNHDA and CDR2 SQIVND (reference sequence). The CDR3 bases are TGTGCCAGTAGTCCTTCTCTAGCGGCCTCTTCCTACAATGAGCAGTTCTTC. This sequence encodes CASSPSLAASSYNEQFF.

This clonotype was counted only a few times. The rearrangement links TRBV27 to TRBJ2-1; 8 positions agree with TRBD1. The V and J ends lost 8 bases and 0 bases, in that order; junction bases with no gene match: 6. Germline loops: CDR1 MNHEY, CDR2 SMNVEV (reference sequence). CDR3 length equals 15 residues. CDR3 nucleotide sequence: TGTGCCAGCCAACGAGACAGGGGCTCCTACAATGAGCAGTTCTTC. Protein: CASQRDRGSYNEQFF.